What follows is one T cell receptor (beta chain) and its context. Assay: immunoSEQ multiplex PCR; the TCRdb copy retains only in-frame clones and omits some. The sample shows some 210,000 clones, 70% to 90% of them seen only once. These data originate in a study of blood T cell repertoires in COVID-19. Overall study context: T cells, B-cell-depleted T cells, or PBMCs supplied cDNA or gDNA.

Sequenced sample: PBMCs or T cells enriched from blood (not recorded which). The sequence derives from a man aged 40-55 years who had recovered from COVID-19.

The CDR3 nucleotides are TGTGCCAGCAGCTCGACAGGGTTGAGGAACAATGAGCAGTTCTTC. Protein: CASSSTGLRNNEQFF. V gene TRBV3-1 (or the pseudogene TRBV3-2) combines with J gene TRBJ2-1, with 7 nucleotides matching TRBD1. Looked up from germline, CDR1 is LGHDT and CDR2 is YNNKEL (reference sequence). The CDR3 runs 15 residues. After removal of 5 bases from V and 5 bases from J, the junction contained 9 bases not matched to a gene.